This record concerns one T cell receptor (beta chain) sequence. Its antigen remains unidentified. This sample was taken from a study of shared clonotypes between healthy human individuals. As for the study in general: CD8 memory received one plate per donor, CD8 naive two, CD4 memory three and CD4 naive three. Findings of the study overall: Four donors shared approximately 5% of their naive CD4 clonotypes.

Over several immunoSEQ plates, each subset's genomic DNA was distributed in even portions. Libraries were prepared by immunoSEQ multiplex PCR; TCRdb keeps only in-frame clonotypes and omits some of them. The table lists 700,000 to 950,000 clones, about 96% of them singletons. Positively selected for CCR7, the CD45RO-negative cells used as naive CD8 cells excluded terminally differentiated effector memory CD45RA+ cells. Sequenced sample: naive CD8+ T cells sorted from blood. The clonotype was recovered from a man aged 30-40 years in good health.

The CDR3 DNA is TGTGCCAGCAGCTTAGCCCCCGCCAGCGGGAGGGATAAAGATACGCAGTATTTT. This encodes CASSLAPASGRDKDTQYF. The chain has TRBV7-9 and TRBJ2-3; 10 bases fit TRBD2. CDR3 size: 18 residues. Germline V gene sequence: CDR1 SEHNR, CDR2 FQNEAQ (reference sequence). V lost 0 bases, J lost 5 bases, and 11 bases stayed unmatched.